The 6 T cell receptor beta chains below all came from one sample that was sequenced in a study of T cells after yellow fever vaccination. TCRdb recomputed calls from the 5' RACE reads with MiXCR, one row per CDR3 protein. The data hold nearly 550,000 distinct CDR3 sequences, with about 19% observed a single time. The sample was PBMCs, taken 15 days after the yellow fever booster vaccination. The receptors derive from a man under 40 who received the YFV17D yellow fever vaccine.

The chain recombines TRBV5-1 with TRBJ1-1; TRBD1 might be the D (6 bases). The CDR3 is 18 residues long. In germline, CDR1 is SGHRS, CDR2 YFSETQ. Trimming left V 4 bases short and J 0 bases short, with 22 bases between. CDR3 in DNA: TGCGCCAGCAGCCCCAGGGCGGGGCAGGGGCTTTTGAACACTGAAGCTTTCTTT. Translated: CASSPRAGQGLLNTEAFF.

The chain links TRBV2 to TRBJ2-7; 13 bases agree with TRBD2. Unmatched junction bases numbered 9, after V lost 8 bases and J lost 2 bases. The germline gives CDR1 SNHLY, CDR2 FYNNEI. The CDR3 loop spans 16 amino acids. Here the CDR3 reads CASGSLAGGITYEQYF. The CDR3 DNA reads TGTGCCAGCGGGTCACTAGCGGGAGGGATCACCTACGAGCAGTACTTC.

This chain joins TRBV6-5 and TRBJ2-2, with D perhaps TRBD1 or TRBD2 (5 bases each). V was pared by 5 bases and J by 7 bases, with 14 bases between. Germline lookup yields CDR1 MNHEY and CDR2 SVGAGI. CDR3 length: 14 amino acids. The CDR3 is CASSPAGALGELFF. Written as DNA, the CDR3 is TGTGCCAGCAGTCCCGCCGGGGCGCTCGGGGAGCTGTTTTTT.

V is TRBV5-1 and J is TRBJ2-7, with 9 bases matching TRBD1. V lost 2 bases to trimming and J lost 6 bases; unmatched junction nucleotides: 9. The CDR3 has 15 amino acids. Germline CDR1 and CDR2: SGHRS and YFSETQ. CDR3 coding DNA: TGCGCCAGCAGCTTCCAGGGACAGGGAGAGCGCGAGCAGTACTTC. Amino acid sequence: CASSFQGQGEREQYF.

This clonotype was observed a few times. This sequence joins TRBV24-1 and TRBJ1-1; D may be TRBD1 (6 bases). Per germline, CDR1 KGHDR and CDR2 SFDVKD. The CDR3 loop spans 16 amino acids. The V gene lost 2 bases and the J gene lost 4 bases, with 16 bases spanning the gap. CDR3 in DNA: TGTGCCACCAGTGATTCAAGATCGGGGGCGAGCACTGAAGCTTTCTTT. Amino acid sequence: CATSDSRSGASTEAFF.

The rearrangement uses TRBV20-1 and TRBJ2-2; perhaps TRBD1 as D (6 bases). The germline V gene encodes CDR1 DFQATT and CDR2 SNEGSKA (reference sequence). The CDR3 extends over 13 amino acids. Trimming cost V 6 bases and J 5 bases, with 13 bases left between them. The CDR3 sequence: CSALNRATGELFF. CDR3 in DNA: TGCAGTGCACTGAACAGGGCTACCGGGGAGCTGTTTTTT.